Listed below are T cell receptor beta chains from one sample, sequenced in a study of Ad26.COV2.S vaccination and SARS-CoV-2 variants. The protocol was immunoSEQ multiplex PCR, while the TCRdb copy is restricted to in-frame clones and leaves out a portion. The table has hundreds of thousands of clones, roughly 85% seen once; the top ten hold roughly 7.4%. The input for sequencing was peripheral blood, taken in a trial of Ad26.COV2.S vaccine versus placebo. These receptors were taken from a person between 18 and 65 years old who received the Ad26.COV2.S COVID-19 vaccine or a placebo. Each CDR3 is given with its conserved first and last residue. A D gene is named only where the DNA matches it firmly. A clone size is listed for some rows: how often the clone was seen (once, few, many), or a class if it is expanded.

clone size | J gene | D gene | V gene | CDR3 protein | CDR3 DNA
- | TRBJ1-3 | - | TRBV12-3/TRBV12-4 | CASSRAGNTIYF | TGTGCCAGCAGTCGTGCGGGAAACACCATATATTTT
once | TRBJ2-6 | - | TRBV19 | CASSIARPSYSGANVLTF | TGTGCCAGTAGTATAGCAAGGCCCTCATATTCTGGGGCCAACGTCCTGACTTTC
- | TRBJ1-1 | TRBD1 | TRBV7-2 | CASSPYRGTANTEAFF | TGTGCCAGCAGCCCCTACCGTGGGACAGCGAACACTGAAGCTTTCTTT
- | TRBJ1-5 | - | TRBV19 | CASSMGPSSNQPQHF | TGTGCCAGTAGTATGGGGCCTTCTAGCAATCAGCCCCAGCATTTT
- | TRBJ1-4 | - | TRBV12-5 | CASWNEKLFF | TGTGCTAGCTGGAATGAAAAACTGTTTTTT
- | TRBJ2-1 | TRBD2 | TRBV7-2 | CASRLTLAGYNEQFF | TGTGCCAGCAGGCTAACTCTAGCGGGCTACAATGAGCAGTTCTTC
- | TRBJ2-1 | TRBD2 | TRBV9 | CASSVGSGRSYFVNEQFF | TGTGCCAGCAGCGTAGGTAGCGGGAGGTCATATTTTGTGAATGAGCAGTTCTTC
many | TRBJ1-1 | - | TRBV6-4 | CASRVGDKGRYTEAFF | TGTGCCAGCAGGGTGGGAGACAAAGGGCGATACACTGAAGCTTTCTTT
- | TRBJ1-4 | - | TRBV12-3/TRBV12-4 | CASSFGGKLFF | TGTGCCAGCAGTTTTGGAGGTAAACTGTTTTTT
- | TRBJ2-3 | - | TRBV2 | CASSDGNTDTQYF | TGTGCCAGCAGTGACGGGAACACAGATACGCAGTATTTT
many | TRBJ2-7 | - | TRBV6-6 | CASSYNGEAYEQYF | TGTGCCAGCAGTTACAACGGTGAGGCCTACGAGCAGTACTTC
- | TRBJ2-4 | - | TRBV21-1 | CASSPIVAKNIQYF | TGTGCCAGCAGCCCGATAGTAGCCAAAAACATTCAGTACTTC
- | TRBJ1-6 | TRBD1 | TRBV11-3 | CASSLAGTGSNSPLHF | TGTGCCAGCAGCTTAGCCGGGACAGGTTCTAATTCACCCCTCCACTTT
- | TRBJ1-3 | TRBD1 | TRBV7-2 | CASSQQGSGNTIYF | TGTGCCAGCAGCCAACAGGGGAGTGGAAACACCATATATTTT
few | TRBJ1-5 | - | TRBV16 | CASSQSVQPQHF | TGTGCCAGCAGCCAATCGGTGCAGCCCCAGCATTTT
- | TRBJ1-5 | - | TRBV19 | CASSIAGEGAQHF | TGTGCCAGTAGTATAGCGGGGGAAGGGGCCCAGCATTTT
- | TRBJ1-1 | - | TRBV5-5 | CASSQVGNTEAFF | TGTGCCAGCAGCCAGGTCGGGAACACTGAAGCTTTCTTT
once | TRBJ2-7 | TRBD2 | TRBV11-2 | CASRGPGLAGGDYEQYF | TGTGCCAGCAGGGGGCCGGGACTAGCGGGAGGGGACTACGAGCAGTACTTC
- | TRBJ1-1 | - | TRBV5-4 | CASSRDPGATEAFF | TGTGCCAGCAGCCGAGATCCAGGGGCGACTGAAGCTTTCTTT
few | TRBJ2-2 | TRBD1 | TRBV2 | CASSGQGAVTGELFF | TGTGCCAGCAGCGGACAGGGGGCGGTCACCGGGGAGCTGTTTTTT
- | TRBJ2-5 | - | TRBV5-1 | CASSLGGGETQYF | TGCGCCAGCAGCTTGGGGGGAGGAGAGACCCAGTACTTC
- | TRBJ1-1 | - | TRBV10-1 | CASSQVAGVGGTEAFF | TGCGCCAGCAGCCAGGTGGCAGGGGTAGGAGGCACTGAAGCTTTCTTT
- | TRBJ1-6 | - | TRBV7-9 | CASSPRRSENSPLHF | TGTGCCAGCAGTCCCCGGAGGTCGGAGAATTCACCCCTCCACTTT
- | TRBJ1-2 | TRBD1 | TRBV28 | CASRIPGTVGGYTF | TGTGCCAGCAGAATCCCGGGGACAGTCGGTGGCTACACCTTC
- | TRBJ2-3 | - | TRBV7-3 | CASSLGLPAGTDTQYF | TGTGCCAGCAGCTTAGGACTCCCTGCGGGCACAGATACGCAGTATTTT
once | TRBJ2-5 | TRBD1 | TRBV18 | CASSLRTGEETQYF | TGTGCCAGCTCTCTAAGGACAGGAGAAGAGACCCAGTACTTC
once | TRBJ2-1 | TRBD2 | TRBV29-1 | CSVRGLAGVNEQFF | TGCAGCGTTCGGGGACTAGCGGGAGTTAATGAGCAGTTCTTC
few | TRBJ2-7 | - | TRBV12-3/TRBV12-4 | CASSSGTREQYF | TGTGCCAGCAGCTCCGGGACACGGGAGCAGTACTTC
- | TRBJ1-1 | TRBD1 | TRBV3-1/TRBV3-2 | CASSPRQGVGTEAFF | TGTGCCAGCAGCCCGCGACAGGGCGTGGGCACTGAAGCTTTCTTT
- | TRBJ2-1 | - | TRBV19 | CASSARTDNEQFF | TGTGCCAGTAGTGCGCGCACAGACAATGAGCAGTTCTTC
- | TRBJ2-7 | TRBD2 | TRBV19 | CASSIRAGGVYEQYF | TGTGCCAGTAGTATTAGGGCGGGGGGAGTCTACGAGCAGTACTTC
- | TRBJ2-4 | - | TRBV27 | CASKARGALGNIQYF | TGTGCCAGCAAAGCCAGGGGGGCTTTGGGGAACATTCAGTACTTC
- | TRBJ1-6 | - | TRBV11-2 | CASSGPASPLHF | TGTGCCAGCAGCGGACCGGCTTCACCCCTCCACTTT
many | TRBJ2-2 | - | TRBV5-6 | CASTLGGNTGELFF | TGTGCCAGCACGCTCGGGGGGAACACCGGGGAGCTGTTTTTT
- | TRBJ2-7 | TRBD1 | TRBV9 | CASSPEVGQGVGEQYF | TGTGCCAGCAGCCCAGAGGTCGGGCAGGGGGTGGGGGAGCAGTACTTC
- | TRBJ1-2 | - | TRBV19 | CASSIPAGGNGYTF | TGTGCCAGTAGTATACCCGCTGGCGGTAATGGCTACACCTTC
- | TRBJ1-1 | - | TRBV4-1 | CASSRRQPLEEAFF | TGCGCCAGCAGCCGCCGACAGCCATTGGAAGAAGCTTTCTTT
- | TRBJ2-5 | - | TRBV7-9 | CASSASGVPETQYF | TGTGCCAGCAGCGCGTCAGGGGTTCCAGAGACCCAGTACTTC
- | TRBJ1-2 | - | TRBV9 | CASRRFGQMGYTF | TGTGCTAGCAGGAGGTTCGGACAGATGGGCTACACCTTC
once | TRBJ1-1 | - | TRBV29-1 | CSAALGLQTEAFF | TGCAGCGCCGCACTCGGGTTACAGACTGAAGCTTTCTTT
- | TRBJ2-1 | - | TRBV5-6 | CATADVSFHEQFF | TGTGCCACCGCAGATGTAAGTTTCCATGAGCAGTTCTTC
- | TRBJ1-2 | TRBD1 | TRBV7-6 | CASRDTGEGGYTF | TGTGCCAGCAGGGACACAGGGGAAGGTGGCTACACCTTC
- | TRBJ1-2 | - | TRBV11-3 | CASSLGVTNYGYTF | TGTGCCAGCAGCTTGGGGGTTACAAACTATGGCTACACCTTC
- | TRBJ2-1 | TRBD2 | TRBV11-2 | CASSLALAGNNEQFF | TGTGCCAGCAGCTTAGCACTAGCGGGGAACAATGAGCAGTTCTTC
- | TRBJ1-1 | - | TRBV12-3/TRBV12-4 | CASSPRPLKAFF | TGTGCCAGCAGTCCACGACCCCTAAAGGCTTTCTTT
- | TRBJ1-1 | TRBD1 | TRBV6-4 | CASSDSGGNTEAFF | TGTGCCAGCAGTGATTCAGGGGGGAACACTGAAGCTTTCTTT
- | TRBJ2-7 | - | TRBV6-2/TRBV6-3 | CASSYVGIEQYF | TGTGCCAGCAGTTATGTAGGGATCGAGCAGTACTTC
- | TRBJ2-7 | TRBD1 | TRBV6-1 | CASSEAPGQGAYEQYF | TGTGCCAGCAGTGAAGCGCCGGGACAGGGGGCCTACGAGCAGTACTTC
- | TRBJ2-7 | - | TRBV11-3 | CASSLAATYEQYF | TGTGCCAGCAGCTTAGCTGCGACCTACGAGCAGTACTTC
- | TRBJ2-5 | - | TRBV5-6 | CASRTWGGGRETQYF | TGTGCCAGCAGGACTTGGGGAGGGGGCAGAGAGACCCAGTACTTC
- | TRBJ1-3 | - | TRBV7-9 | CASSLALGGVLAGNTIYF | TGTGCCAGCAGCTTAGCCCTAGGCGGGGTCTTGGCTGGAAACACCATATATTTT
- | TRBJ1-1 | - | TRBV3-1/TRBV3-2 | CASSQESRPTEAFF | TGTGCCAGCAGCCAAGAGAGTCGCCCCACTGAAGCTTTCTTT
- | TRBJ1-6 | - | TRBV12-3/TRBV12-4 | CASSLGWGSPLHF | TGTGCCAGCAGTTTAGGCTGGGGCTCACCCCTCCACTTT
- | TRBJ1-2 | - | TRBV18 | CASSMAGNYGYTF | TGTGCCAGCTCAATGGCCGGAAACTATGGCTACACCTTC
- | TRBJ1-2 | TRBD1 | TRBV19 | CASSRQGRLDGYTF | TGTGCCAGCTCGCGACAGGGGAGGTTGGATGGCTACACCTTC
- | TRBJ1-2 | - | TRBV6-5 | CASRHRENYGYTF | TGTGCCAGCAGACACAGGGAAAACTATGGCTACACCTTC
- | TRBJ1-6 | - | TRBV7-2 | CASSPRTARNSPLHF | TGTGCCAGCAGCCCACGGACAGCACGTAATTCACCCCTCCACTTT
- | TRBJ1-2 | - | TRBV7-2 | CASSPRGGDGYTF | TGTGCCAGCAGCCCTAGGGGGGGGGATGGCTACACCTTC
- | TRBJ1-5 | - | TRBV4-1 | CASSLLTTNQPQHF | TGCGCCAGCAGCCTGTTGACGACAAATCAGCCCCAGCATTTT